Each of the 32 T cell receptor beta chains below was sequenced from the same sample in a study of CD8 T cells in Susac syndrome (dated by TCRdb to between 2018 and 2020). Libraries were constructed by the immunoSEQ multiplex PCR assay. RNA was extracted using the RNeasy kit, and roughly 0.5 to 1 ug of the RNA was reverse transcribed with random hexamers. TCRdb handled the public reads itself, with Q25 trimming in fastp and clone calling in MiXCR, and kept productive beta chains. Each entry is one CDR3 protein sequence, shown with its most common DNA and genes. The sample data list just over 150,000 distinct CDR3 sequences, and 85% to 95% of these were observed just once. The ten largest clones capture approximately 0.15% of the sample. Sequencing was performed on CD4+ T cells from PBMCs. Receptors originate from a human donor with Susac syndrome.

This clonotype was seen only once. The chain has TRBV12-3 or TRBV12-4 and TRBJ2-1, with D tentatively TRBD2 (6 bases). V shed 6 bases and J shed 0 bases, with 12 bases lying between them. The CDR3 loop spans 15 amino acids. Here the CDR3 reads CASRPLGGSYNEQFF. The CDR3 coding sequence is TGTGCCAGCAGACCACTGGGGGGCTCCTACAATGAGCAGTTCTTC.

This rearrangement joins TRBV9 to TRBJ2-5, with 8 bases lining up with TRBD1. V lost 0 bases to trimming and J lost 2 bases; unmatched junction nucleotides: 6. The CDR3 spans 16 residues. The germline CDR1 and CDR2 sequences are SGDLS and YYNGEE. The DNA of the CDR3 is TGTGCCAGCAGCGTAGCTCCAACAGGGGGGCAAGAGACCCAGTACTTC. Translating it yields CASSVAPTGGQETQYF.

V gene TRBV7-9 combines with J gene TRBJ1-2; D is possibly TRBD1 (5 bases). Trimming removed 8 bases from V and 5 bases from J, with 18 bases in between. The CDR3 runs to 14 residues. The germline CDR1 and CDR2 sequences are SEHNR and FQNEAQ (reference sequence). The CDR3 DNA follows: TGTGCCAGCGAGGAGGGACGGTATCTGTATGGCTACACCTTC. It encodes CASEEGRYLYGYTF.

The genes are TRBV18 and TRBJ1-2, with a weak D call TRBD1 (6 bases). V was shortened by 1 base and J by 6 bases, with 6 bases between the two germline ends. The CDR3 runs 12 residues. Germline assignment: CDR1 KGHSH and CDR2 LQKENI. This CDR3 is CASSPQGDGYTF. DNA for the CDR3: TGTGCCAGCTCACCACAGGGGGATGGCTACACCTTC.

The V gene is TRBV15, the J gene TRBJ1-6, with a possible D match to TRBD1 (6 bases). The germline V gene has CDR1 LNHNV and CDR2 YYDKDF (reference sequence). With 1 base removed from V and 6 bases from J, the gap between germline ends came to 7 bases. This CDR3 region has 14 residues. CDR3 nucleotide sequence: TGTGCCACCAGCAGAGCGGACAGTAATTCACCCCTCCACTTT. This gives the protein CATSRADSNSPLHF.

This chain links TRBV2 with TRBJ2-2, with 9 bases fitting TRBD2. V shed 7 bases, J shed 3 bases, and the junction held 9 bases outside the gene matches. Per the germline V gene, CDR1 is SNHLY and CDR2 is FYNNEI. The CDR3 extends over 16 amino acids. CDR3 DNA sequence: TGTGCCAGCACCCTCCCGGGACTAGCAGACACCGGGGAGCTGTTTTTT. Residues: CASTLPGLADTGELFF.

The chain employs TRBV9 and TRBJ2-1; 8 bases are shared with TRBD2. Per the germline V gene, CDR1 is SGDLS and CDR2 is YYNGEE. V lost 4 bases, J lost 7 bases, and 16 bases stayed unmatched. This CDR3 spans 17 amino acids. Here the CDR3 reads CASSLSGGASMNNEQFF. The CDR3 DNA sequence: TGTGCCAGCAGCCTTTCCGGGGGGGCCTCTATGAATAATGAGCAGTTCTTC.

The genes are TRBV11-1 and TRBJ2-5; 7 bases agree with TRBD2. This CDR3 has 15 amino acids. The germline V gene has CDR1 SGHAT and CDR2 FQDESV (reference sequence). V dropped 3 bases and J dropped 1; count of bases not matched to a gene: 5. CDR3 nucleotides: TGTGCCAGCAGCTTGAGGGCGGGGGTCCAAGAGACCCAGTACTTC. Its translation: CASSLRAGVQETQYF.

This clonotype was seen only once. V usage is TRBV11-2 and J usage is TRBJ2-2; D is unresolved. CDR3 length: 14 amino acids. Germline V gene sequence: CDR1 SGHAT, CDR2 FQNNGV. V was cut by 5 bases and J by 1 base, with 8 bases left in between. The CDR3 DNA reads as TGTGCCAGCAGCCCCTTAAGGAACACCGGGGAGCTGTTTTTT. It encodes CASSPLRNTGELFF.

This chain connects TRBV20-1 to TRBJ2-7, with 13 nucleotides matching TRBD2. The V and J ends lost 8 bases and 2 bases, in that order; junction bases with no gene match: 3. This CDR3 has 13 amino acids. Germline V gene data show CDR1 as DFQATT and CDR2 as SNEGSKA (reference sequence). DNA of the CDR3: TGCAGTACGACTAGCGGGGGGACCTACGAGCAGTACTTC. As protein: CSTTSGGTYEQYF.

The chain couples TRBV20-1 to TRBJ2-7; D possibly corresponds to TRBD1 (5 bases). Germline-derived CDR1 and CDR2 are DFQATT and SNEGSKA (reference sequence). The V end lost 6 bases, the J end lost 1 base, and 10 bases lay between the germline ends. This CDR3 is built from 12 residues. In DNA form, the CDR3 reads TGCAGTGCCGGCAGGGATTCCTACGAGCAGTACTTC. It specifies CSAGRDSYEQYF.

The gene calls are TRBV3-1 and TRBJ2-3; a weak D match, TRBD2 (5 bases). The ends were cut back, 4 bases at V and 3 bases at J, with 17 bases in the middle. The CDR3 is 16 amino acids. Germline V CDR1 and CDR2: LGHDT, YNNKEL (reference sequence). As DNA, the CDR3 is TGTGCCAGCAGCCCAGCAGCTCCCCGAGGGACAGATACGCAGTATTTT. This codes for CASSPAAPRGTDTQYF.

In DNA form, the CDR3 reads TGTGCCAGCAGTTGGGGCCGAGCATCCGAGCAGTACTTC. Translated, it gives CASSWGRASEQYF. The chain links TRBV6-5 to TRBJ2-7, with D possibly being TRBD1 (5 bases). The CDR3 sequence is 13 residues long. The germline V gene has CDR1 MNHEY and CDR2 SVGAGI. V lost 4 bases, J lost 6 bases, and 13 bases lay in between.

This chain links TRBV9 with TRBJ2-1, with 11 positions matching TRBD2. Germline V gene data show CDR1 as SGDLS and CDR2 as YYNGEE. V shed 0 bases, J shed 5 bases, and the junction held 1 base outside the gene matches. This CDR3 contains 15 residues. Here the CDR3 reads CASSVETSGDNEQFF. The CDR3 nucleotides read TGTGCCAGCAGCGTAGAGACTAGCGGGGACAATGAGCAGTTCTTC.

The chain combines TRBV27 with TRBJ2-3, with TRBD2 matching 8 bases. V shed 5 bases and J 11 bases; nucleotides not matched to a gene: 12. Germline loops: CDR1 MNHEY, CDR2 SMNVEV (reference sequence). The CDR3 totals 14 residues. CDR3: CASSPPPGLDVQYF. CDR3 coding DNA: TGTGCCAGCAGTCCACCTCCGGGACTAGATGTGCAGTATTTT.

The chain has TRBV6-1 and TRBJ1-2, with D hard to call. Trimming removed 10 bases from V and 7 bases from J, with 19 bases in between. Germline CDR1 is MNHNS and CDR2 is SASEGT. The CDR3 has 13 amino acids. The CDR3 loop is CATESQRASGYTF. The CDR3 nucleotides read TGTGCCACAGAGTCACAGAGGGCGAGTGGCTACACCTTC.

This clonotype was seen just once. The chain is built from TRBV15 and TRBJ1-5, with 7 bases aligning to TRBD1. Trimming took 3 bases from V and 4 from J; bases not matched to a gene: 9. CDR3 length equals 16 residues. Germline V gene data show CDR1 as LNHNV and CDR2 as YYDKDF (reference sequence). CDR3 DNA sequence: TGTGCCACCAGCAGCACACAGGGGAGGTTGAATCAGCCCCAGCATTTT. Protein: CATSSTQGRLNQPQHF.

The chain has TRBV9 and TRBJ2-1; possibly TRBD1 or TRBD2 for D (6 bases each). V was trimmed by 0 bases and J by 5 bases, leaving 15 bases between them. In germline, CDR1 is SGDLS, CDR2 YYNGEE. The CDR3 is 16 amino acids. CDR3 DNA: TGTGCCAGCAGCGTAGTGGGAGGAAGGGGGGACAATGAGCAGTTCTTC. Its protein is CASSVVGGRGDNEQFF.

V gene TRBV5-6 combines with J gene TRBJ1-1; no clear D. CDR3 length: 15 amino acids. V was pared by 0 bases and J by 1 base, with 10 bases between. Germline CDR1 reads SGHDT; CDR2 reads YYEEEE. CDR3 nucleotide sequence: TGTGCCAGCAGCTTGGGACCCTCAAGGAACACTGAAGCTTTCTTT. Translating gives CASSLGPSRNTEAFF.

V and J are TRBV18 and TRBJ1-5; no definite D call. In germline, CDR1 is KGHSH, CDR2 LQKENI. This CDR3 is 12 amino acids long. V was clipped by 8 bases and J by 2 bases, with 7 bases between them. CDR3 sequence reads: CASQQGNQPQHF. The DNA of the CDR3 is TGTGCCAGCCAACAAGGCAATCAGCCCCAGCATTTT.

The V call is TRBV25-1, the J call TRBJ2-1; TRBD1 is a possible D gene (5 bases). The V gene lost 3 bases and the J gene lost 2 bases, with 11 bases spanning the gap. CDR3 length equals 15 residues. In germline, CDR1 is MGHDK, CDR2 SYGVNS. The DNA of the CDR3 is TGTGCCAGCAGTGATCGACAGATCACCTACAATGAGCAGTTCTTC. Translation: CASSDRQITYNEQFF.

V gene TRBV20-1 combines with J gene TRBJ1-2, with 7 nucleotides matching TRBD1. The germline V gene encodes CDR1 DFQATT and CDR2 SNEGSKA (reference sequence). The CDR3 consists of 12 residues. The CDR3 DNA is TGCAGCGCCGACCGACAGGGAACGGGCTACACCTTC. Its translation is CSADRQGTGYTF.

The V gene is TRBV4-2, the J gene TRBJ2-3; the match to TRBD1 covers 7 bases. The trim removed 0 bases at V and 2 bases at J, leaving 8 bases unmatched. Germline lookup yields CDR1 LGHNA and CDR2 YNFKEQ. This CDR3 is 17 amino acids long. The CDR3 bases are TGTGCCAGCAGCCAAGATCTCGAAAGGGGGCCCACAGATACGCAGTATTTT. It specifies CASSQDLERGPTDTQYF.

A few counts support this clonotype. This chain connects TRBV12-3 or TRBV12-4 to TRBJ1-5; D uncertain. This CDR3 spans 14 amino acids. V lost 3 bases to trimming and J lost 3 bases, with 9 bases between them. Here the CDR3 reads CASSFGQFNQPQHF. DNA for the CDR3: TGTGCCAGCAGTTTTGGGCAGTTCAATCAGCCCCAGCATTTT.

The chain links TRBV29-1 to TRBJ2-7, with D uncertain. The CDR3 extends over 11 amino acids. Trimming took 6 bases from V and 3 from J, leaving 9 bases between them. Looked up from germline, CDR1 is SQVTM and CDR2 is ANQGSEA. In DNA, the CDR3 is TGCAGCGTGAGTACCAGCTACGAGCAGTACTTC. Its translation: CSVSTSYEQYF.

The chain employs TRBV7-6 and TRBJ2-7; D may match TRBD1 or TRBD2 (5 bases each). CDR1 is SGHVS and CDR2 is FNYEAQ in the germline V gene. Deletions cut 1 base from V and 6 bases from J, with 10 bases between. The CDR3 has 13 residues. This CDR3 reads CASSLGGTGEQYF. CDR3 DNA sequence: TGTGCCAGCAGCTTAGGGGGGACGGGCGAGCAGTACTTC.

CDR3 coding DNA: TGTGCCAGCTCACCAGATATGCGCCGATCGGACTATGGCTACACCTTC. Protein sequence: CASSPDMRRSDYGYTF. The rearrangement joins TRBV18 to TRBJ1-2; no clear D. Germline V gene sequence: CDR1 KGHSH, CDR2 LQKENI. The CDR3 covers 16 residues. The V end lost 2 bases, the J end lost 3 bases, and 16 bases lay between the germline ends.

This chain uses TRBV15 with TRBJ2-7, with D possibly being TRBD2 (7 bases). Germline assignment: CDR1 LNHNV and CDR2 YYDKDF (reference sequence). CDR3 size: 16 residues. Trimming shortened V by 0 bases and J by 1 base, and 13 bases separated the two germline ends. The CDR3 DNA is TGTGCCACCAGCAGAGAAGGGAGGGGACAATCCTACGAGCAGTACTTC. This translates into CATSREGRGQSYEQYF.

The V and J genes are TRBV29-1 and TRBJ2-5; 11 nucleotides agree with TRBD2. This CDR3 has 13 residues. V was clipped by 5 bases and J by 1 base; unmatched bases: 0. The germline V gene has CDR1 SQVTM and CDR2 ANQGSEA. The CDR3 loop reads CSVLAGGQETQYF. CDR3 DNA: TGCAGCGTTCTAGCGGGGGGCCAAGAGACCCAGTACTTC.

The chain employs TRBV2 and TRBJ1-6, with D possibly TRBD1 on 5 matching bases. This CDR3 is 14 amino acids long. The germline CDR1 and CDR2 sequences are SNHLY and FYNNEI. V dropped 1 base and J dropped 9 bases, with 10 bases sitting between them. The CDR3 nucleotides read TGTGCCAGCAGTGAAGAAGGGGACGGTTCACCCCTCCACTTT. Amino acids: CASSEEGDGSPLHF.

In DNA, the CDR3 is TGTGCCAGCAGCCCGAGGAGGGACAGTGAGCAGTTCTTC. It specifies CASSPRRDSEQFF. This chain connects TRBV7-9 to TRBJ2-1, with a tentative D call TRBD1 (7 bases). CDR3 length: 13 residues. Trimming shortened V by 5 bases and J by 9 bases, and 14 bases separated the two germline ends. The germline V gene encodes CDR1 SEHNR and CDR2 FQNEAQ (reference sequence).

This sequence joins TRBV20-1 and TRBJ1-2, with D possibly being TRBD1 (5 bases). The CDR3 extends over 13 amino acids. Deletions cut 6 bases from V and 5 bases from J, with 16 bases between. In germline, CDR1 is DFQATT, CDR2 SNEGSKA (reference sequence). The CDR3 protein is CSAPPRQTYGYTF. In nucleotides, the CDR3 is TGCAGTGCACCACCCCGACAGACATATGGCTACACCTTC.